One and the same sample provided the 27 T cell receptor beta chains below, sequenced in a study of technical replicates of blood from a handful of donors. Using immunoSEQ multiplex PCR, the repertoire was profiled, and TCRdb retains in-frame clones only, with some absent. The table includes 58,000 or so clones, 86% detected once. Input material: PBMCs. The receptor source for this set is a human donor in good health. Some clones in this sample may be carry-over from other donors' samples.

This clone showed up just a few times. The gene calls are TRBV7-6 and TRBJ2-7; 10 bases fit TRBD2. The CDR3 is 15 residues long. V gave up 1 base and J gave up 4 bases; unmatched junction bases: 4. The germline CDR1 and CDR2 sequences are SGHVS and FNYEAQ. CDR3 in amino acids: CASSLGGLAVYEQYF. DNA for the CDR3: TGTGCCAGCAGCTTAGGAGGACTAGCGGTATACGAGCAGTACTTC.

The chain links TRBV5-6 to TRBJ1-2; D is unresolved. The CDR3 runs 14 residues. The V and J ends lost 3 bases and 1 base respectively, with 10 bases between them. Germline V CDR1 and CDR2: SGHDT, YYEEEE. Here the CDR3 reads CASSSGLFNYGYTF. The CDR3 nucleotides read TGTGCCAGCAGCTCGGGTTTATTTAACTATGGCTACACCTTC.

This chain links TRBV4-3 with TRBJ2-7, with TRBD2 matching 14 bases. The CDR3 is made up of 17 amino acids. J gave up 9 bases and V 1 base, and 11 bases lay outside the gene matches. Per the germline V gene, CDR1 is LGHNA and CDR2 is YSLEER. In DNA form, the CDR3 reads TGCGCCAGCAGCCAAGGTATTGCCGGGACTAGCGGGGGCCTGCAGTACTTC. This encodes CASSQGIAGTSGGLQYF.

The V and J genes are TRBV18 and TRBJ2-5; 8 bases fit TRBD2. The CDR3 sequence is 16 residues long. Germline CDR1 KGHSH, CDR2 LQKENI. The junction had 10 bases not matched to a gene; V was cut back by 3 bases and J by 4 bases. The CDR3 reads CASSPLAAGVSETQYF. Written as DNA, the CDR3 is TGTGCCAGCTCACCTCTGGCAGCGGGAGTGTCAGAGACCCAGTACTTC.

The chain employs TRBV5-4 and TRBJ1-1, with D maybe TRBD1 (5 bases). This CDR3 region has 16 residues. With 6 bases removed from V and 1 base from J, the gap between germline ends came to 19 bases. The germline CDR1 and CDR2 sequences are SGHNT and YYREEE (reference sequence). The CDR3 DNA is TGTGCCAGCAACCCCCGGGGGACGGAAGGGAACACTGAAGCTTTCTTT. Its protein product is CASNPRGTEGNTEAFF.

Concerning this clone itself: Other nucleotide sequences in the sample specify the same CDR3. This chain connects TRBV4-1 to TRBJ2-7; TRBD1 agrees at 7 bases. CDR1 MGHRA and CDR2 YSYEKL come from the germline V gene. The junction had 6 bases not matched to a gene; V was cut back by 0 bases and J by 4 bases. CDR3 length: 15 amino acids. CDR3 nucleotides: TGCGCCAGCAGCCAAGACCCCGGGACAGATTACGAGCAGTACTTC. Residues: CASSQDPGTDYEQYF.

The table lists this clone with a few counts. V usage is TRBV7-7 and J usage is TRBJ2-1, with TRBD2 matching 10 bases. The CDR3 sequence is 15 residues long. From germline, CDR1 is SSHAT and CDR2 FNYEAQ (reference sequence). Unmatched junction bases numbered 5, after V lost 1 base and J lost 8 bases. The CDR3 coding sequence is TGTGCCAGCAGCTTAGAAGTTAGCGGGAGGTATGAGCAGTTCTTC. Its translation: CASSLEVSGRYEQFF.

This rearrangement joins TRBV4-3 to TRBJ2-7; TRBD1 might be the D (5 bases). Trimming took off 3 bases at V and 3 bases at J, with 12 bases between the two ends. This CDR3 has 14 residues. Per the germline V gene, CDR1 is LGHNA and CDR2 is YSLEER. The CDR3 spells CASSQTVRGYEQYF. The CDR3 DNA reads as TGCGCCAGCAGCCAGACAGTCCGAGGCTACGAGCAGTACTTC.

The chain carries TRBV7-6 and TRBJ1-1, with D possibly matching TRBD1 (5 bases). This CDR3 has 16 amino acids. Between the trimmed V and J ends, which lost 4 bases and 0 bases, there was a span of 15 bases. The germline gives CDR1 SGHVS, CDR2 FNYEAQ. For the CDR3, the DNA is TGTGCCAGCAGCTACCGGCTGGGGGGGATGAACACTGAAGCTTTCTTT. Its translation: CASSYRLGGMNTEAFF.

V usage is TRBV6-1 and J usage is TRBJ2-7; D is perhaps TRBD2 (5 bases). The length of the CDR3 is 15 residues. V was trimmed by 2 bases and J by 0 bases, leaving 11 bases between them. Looked up from germline, CDR1 is MNHNS and CDR2 is SASEGT. The chain's CDR3 is CASSEQSGSSYEQYF. The CDR3 bases are TGTGCCAGCAGTGAACAGAGCGGTAGCTCCTACGAGCAGTACTTC.

J is TRBJ2-2 and V is TRBV19, with D maybe TRBD1 (6 bases). This CDR3 region has 13 residues. Germline V gene sequence: CDR1 LNHDA, CDR2 SQIVND (reference sequence). The V and J ends lost 7 bases and 9 bases respectively, with 15 bases between them. This CDR3 reads CASKNRERRELFF. CDR3 DNA: TGTGCCAGTAAAAACAGGGAACGCCGGGAGCTGTTTTTT.

The chain uses TRBV5-1 and TRBJ2-1; the D gene is possibly TRBD1 (6 bases). Germline CDR1 SGHRS, CDR2 YFSETQ. This CDR3 has 15 residues. V gave up 1 base and J gave up 3 bases, with 11 bases separating them. This chain's CDR3 is CASSLTGYNYNEQFF. In DNA, the CDR3 is TGCGCCAGCAGCTTGACAGGGTATAACTACAATGAGCAGTTCTTC.

The chain joins TRBV7-8 to TRBJ1-1, with TRBD1 matching over 9 bases. The V segment lost 4 bases and the J segment 4 bases; nucleotides outside the gene matches: 7. CDR3 size: 15 residues. Germline assignment: CDR1 SGHVS and CDR2 FQNEAQ. The CDR3 is CASSSYTGGFTEAFF. In nucleotides, the CDR3 is TGTGCCAGCAGCTCCTACACAGGGGGCTTCACTGAAGCTTTCTTT.

This clone was detected once. The V call is TRBV7-6, the J call TRBJ2-7; a weak D match, TRBD1 (6 bases). This CDR3 comprises 13 residues. Germline-derived CDR1 and CDR2 are SGHVS and FNYEAQ. V was trimmed by 1 base and J by 6 bases, leaving 10 bases between them. CDR3 amino acids: CASSLDQGSEQYF. CDR3 nucleotide sequence: TGTGCCAGCAGCTTAGATCAGGGGAGCGAGCAGTACTTC.

The chain combines TRBV5-1 with TRBJ2-3; 10 bases fit TRBD1. The junction had 3 bases not matched to a gene; V was cut back by 4 bases and J by 1 base. There are 15 residues in the CDR3. Germline V gene data show CDR1 as SGHRS and CDR2 as YFSETQ. This CDR3 reads CASSTGQGGTDTQYF. CDR3 sequence (DNA): TGCGCCAGCAGCACCGGACAGGGGGGCACAGATACGCAGTATTTT.

This sequence joins TRBV7-9 and TRBJ1-1; D remains ambiguous. This CDR3 has 12 residues. The V gene lost 1 base and the J gene lost 8 bases, with 8 bases spanning the gap. Germline V CDR1 and CDR2: SEHNR, FQNEAQ (reference sequence). The CDR3 spells CASSLVAVEAFF. The CDR3 DNA sequence: TGTGCCAGCAGCTTAGTGGCAGTCGAAGCTTTCTTT.

J is TRBJ1-1 and V is TRBV18; D unclear. Trimming shortened V by 3 bases and J by 0 bases, and 17 bases separated the two germline ends. Germline V gene data show CDR1 as KGHSH and CDR2 as LQKENI. This CDR3 comprises 17 residues. The CDR3 nucleotides are TGTGCCAGCTCACCCCTCAATCTCGCGGTTATGAACACTGAAGCTTTCTTT. The encoded protein is CASSPLNLAVMNTEAFF. The variable domain in full, with the rest retrieved from reference TRBV18 and TRBJ1-1, is NAGVMQNPRHLVRRRGQEARLRCSPMKGHSHVYWYRQLPEEGLKFMVYLQKENIIDESGMPKERFSAEFPKEGPSILRIQQVVRGDSAAYFCASSPLNLAVMNTEAFFGQGTRLTVV.

This sequence joins TRBV21-1 and TRBJ2-7; the D segment call TRBD2 is taken from the table without a DNA check. TRBV21-1 is an annotated pseudogene. CDR3 size: 18 residues. The CDR3 DNA sequence: TGTGCCAGCAGCAACCTAAAAGGAGGCAGGGACTCCAACTACGAGCAGTACTTC. It specifies CASSNLKGGRDSNYEQYF.

This chain connects TRBV5-1 to TRBJ2-2; D possibly corresponds to TRBD1 (5 bases). The germline CDR1 and CDR2 sequences are SGHRS and YFSETQ. The germline V and J ends were trimmed by 4 bases and 10 bases, with 14 bases remaining between them. CDR3 length equals 13 residues. CDR3 in DNA: TGCGCCAGCAGCCTACCGGACATTATGGAGCTGTTTTTT. It yields the protein CASSLPDIMELFF. Full variable domain (remainder filled in from reference TRBV5-1 and TRBJ2-2): KAGVTQTPRYLIKTRGQQVTLSCSPISGHRSVSWYQQTPGQGLQFLFEYFSETQRNKGNFPGRFSGRQFSNSRSEMNVSTLELGDSALYLCASSLPDIMELFFGEGSRLTVL.

The V gene is TRBV10-3, the J gene TRBJ2-7, with 8 bases matching TRBD1. Trimming at V came to 6 bases and at J to 6 bases, leaving 10 bases not matched to a gene. The CDR3 runs to 14 residues. Germline CDR1 ENHRY, CDR2 SYGVKD. This CDR3 reads CAIRADRAGSEQYF. CDR3 nucleotides: TGTGCCATCAGGGCGGACAGGGCCGGATCCGAGCAGTACTTC.

This chain links TRBV2 with TRBJ2-3; weak D call: TRBD2 (5 bases). The germline gives CDR1 SNHLY, CDR2 FYNNEI. The CDR3 covers 15 residues. The germline V and J ends were trimmed by 6 bases and 0 bases, with 13 bases remaining between them. Here the CDR3 DNA reads TGTGCCAGCAGGATAGGACTCTCTAGCACAGATACGCAGTATTTT. The encoded protein is CASRIGLSSTDTQYF.

The chain is built from TRBV7-6 and TRBJ2-7; the match to TRBD2 covers 8 bases. The V segment lost 1 base and the J segment 4 bases; nucleotides outside the gene matches: 18. CDR1 SGHVS and CDR2 FNYEAQ come from the germline V gene. This CDR3 is 19 amino acids long. In DNA, the CDR3 is TGTGCCAGCAGCTTAGAGTCGCCAGCGGGAGCGTGGCACTTTTACGAGCAGTACTTC. Amino acid sequence: CASSLESPAGAWHFYEQYF.

This sequence joins TRBV2 and TRBJ1-1; the D gene is possibly TRBD1 (6 bases). This CDR3 comprises 14 residues. V was cut by 4 bases and J by 2 bases, with 11 bases left in between. Per germline, CDR1 SNHLY and CDR2 FYNNEI. CDR3 residues: CASSVTGTNTEAFF. CDR3 in DNA: TGTGCCAGCAGTGTTACAGGGACCAACACTGAAGCTTTCTTT.

This rearrangement joins TRBV7-8 to TRBJ2-4, with D tentatively TRBD1 (6 bases). The CDR3 runs to 15 residues. The germline V gene has CDR1 SGHVS and CDR2 FQNEAQ. With 5 bases removed from V and 2 bases from J, the gap between germline ends came to 13 bases. In nucleotides, the CDR3 is TGTGCCAGCAGCAAGGACCAGGGGACCAAAAACATTCAGTACTTC. It codes for CASSKDQGTKNIQYF.

This clone turned up a few times. The V and J genes are TRBV7-2 and TRBJ2-7; TRBD1 might be the D (6 bases). From germline, CDR1 is SGHTA and CDR2 FQGNSA. The CDR3 contains 15 residues. V was shortened by 1 base and J by 0 bases, with 10 bases between the two germline ends. The chain's CDR3 is CASSLGVGASYEQYF. The CDR3 DNA reads as TGTGCCAGCAGCTTAGGGGTGGGGGCCTCCTACGAGCAGTACTTC. Full variable domain (rest looked up from reference TRBV7-2 and TRBJ2-7): GAGVSQSPSNKVTEKGKDVELRCDPISGHTALYWYRQSLGQGLEFLIYFQGNSAPDKSGLPSDRFSAERTGGSVSTLTIQRTQQEDSAVYLCASSLGVGASYEQYFGPGTRLTVT.

This clone was observed a handful of times. The chain has TRBV5-6 and TRBJ1-1; 7 nucleotides align to TRBD1. Germline loops: CDR1 SGHDT, CDR2 YYEEEE. V lost 2 bases and J lost 4; bases outside the gene matches: 2. The CDR3 extends over 13 amino acids. CDR3 DNA: TGTGCCAGCAGCTTCACAGGGGCCACTGAAGCTTTCTTT. It codes for CASSFTGATEAFF.

The chain joins TRBV4-1 to TRBJ1-2; TRBD1 matches 8 bases. The trim removed 2 bases at V and 5 bases at J, leaving 13 bases unmatched. Germline V gene sequence: CDR1 MGHRA, CDR2 YSYEKL. CDR3 length: 17 amino acids. The CDR3 DNA follows: TGCGCCAGCAGCCAAAACAGTCGGGACAGGTTTTCTTATGGCTACACCTTC. Translation gives CASSQNSRDRFSYGYTF.